This TCR beta chain derives from a study of CD8 T cells in Susac syndrome. CDR1 and CDR2 from the germline V gene are DFQATT and SNEGSKA (reference sequence). V lost 1 base, J lost 5 bases, and 13 bases lay in between. The CDR3 has 14 residues. Regarding the study as a whole: The TCR sequencing and HLA analysis in the study involved a relatively small number of individuals, as the study acknowledged.

About this clonotype: The antigen remains unidentified.

It was with random hexamers that roughly 0.5 to 1 ug RNA was reverse transcribed. TCRdb passed the immunoSEQ multiplex PCR reads through MiXCR, listing each CDR3 protein once. The repertoire includes some 170,000 distinct CDR3 sequences, 80% to 95% of them detected once, and over 0.11% sits in the top ten. Isolation of CD8+ and CD4+ T cells was performed negatively, whereas enrichment of TEMRA cells was done by FACS. V and J are TRBV20-1 and TRBJ2-3, with D possibly being TRBD2 (5 bases). The receptor's source is a human donor in good health. The sequenced sample consisted of CD4+ T cells from PBMCs. The CDR3 nucleotides are TGCAGTGCTAGAGTCCCCATACTAGAAGATACGCAGTATTTT. Residues: CSARVPILEDTQYF.